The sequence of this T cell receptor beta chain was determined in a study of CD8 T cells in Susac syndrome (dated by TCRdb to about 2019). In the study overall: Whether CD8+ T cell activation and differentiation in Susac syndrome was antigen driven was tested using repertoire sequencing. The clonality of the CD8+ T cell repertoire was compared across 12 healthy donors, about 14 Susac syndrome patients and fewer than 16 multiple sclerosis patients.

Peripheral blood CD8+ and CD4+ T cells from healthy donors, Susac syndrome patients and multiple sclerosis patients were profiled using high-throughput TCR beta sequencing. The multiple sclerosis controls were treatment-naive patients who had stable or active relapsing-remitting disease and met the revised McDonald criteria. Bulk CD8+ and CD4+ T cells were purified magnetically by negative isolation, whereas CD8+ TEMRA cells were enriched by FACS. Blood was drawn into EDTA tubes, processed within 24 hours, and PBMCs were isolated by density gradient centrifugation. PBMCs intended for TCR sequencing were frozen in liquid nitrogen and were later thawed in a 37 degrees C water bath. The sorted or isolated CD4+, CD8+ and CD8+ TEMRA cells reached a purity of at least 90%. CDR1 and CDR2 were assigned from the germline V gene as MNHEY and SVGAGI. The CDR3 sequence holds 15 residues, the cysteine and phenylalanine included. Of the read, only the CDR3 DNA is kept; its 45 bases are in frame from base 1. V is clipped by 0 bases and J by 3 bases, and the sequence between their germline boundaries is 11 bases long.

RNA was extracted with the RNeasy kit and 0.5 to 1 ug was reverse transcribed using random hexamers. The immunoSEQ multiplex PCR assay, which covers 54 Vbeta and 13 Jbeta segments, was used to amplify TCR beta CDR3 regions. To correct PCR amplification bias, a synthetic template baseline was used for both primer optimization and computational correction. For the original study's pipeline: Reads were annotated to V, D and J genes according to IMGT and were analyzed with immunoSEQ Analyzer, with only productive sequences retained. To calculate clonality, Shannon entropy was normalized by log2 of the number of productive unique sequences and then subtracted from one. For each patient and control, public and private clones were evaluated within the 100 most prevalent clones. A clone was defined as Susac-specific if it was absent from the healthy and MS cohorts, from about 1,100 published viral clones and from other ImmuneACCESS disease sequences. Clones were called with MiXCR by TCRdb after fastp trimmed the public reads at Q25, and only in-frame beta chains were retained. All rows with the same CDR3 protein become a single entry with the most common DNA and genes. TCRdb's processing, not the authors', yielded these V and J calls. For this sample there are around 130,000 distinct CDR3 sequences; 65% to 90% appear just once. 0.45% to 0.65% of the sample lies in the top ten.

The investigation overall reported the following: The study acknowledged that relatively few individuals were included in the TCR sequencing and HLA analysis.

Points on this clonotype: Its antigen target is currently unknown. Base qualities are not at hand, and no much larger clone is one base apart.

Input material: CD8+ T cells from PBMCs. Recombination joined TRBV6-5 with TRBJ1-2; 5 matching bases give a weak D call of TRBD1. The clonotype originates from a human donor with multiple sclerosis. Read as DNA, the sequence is TGTGCCAGCAGTTACTCGACCAGGGCCTACTATGGCTACACCTTC. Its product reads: CASSYSTRAYYGYTF.